This TCR beta chain was recovered during a study of T cell clones after liver transplantation. Study-level results: Rather than being deleted, graft donor-reactive T cells may have moved into the graft. In 5 of 8 subjects, circulating graft-donor-reactive CD4 TCRbeta sequences fell significantly after transplant.

With respect to this clone: Its matching antigen is unknown.

The germline V gene has CDR1 SGHVS and CDR2 FNYEAQ. This CDR3 region has 15 residues. Trimming stripped 3 bases from V and 4 bases from J, with 12 bases between. Here immunoSEQ multiplex PCR was the method, and the copy in TCRdb shows in-frame clones only, minus some. The sample lists nearly 15,000 clones; around 90% were seen once. The clonotype comes from a human donor who received a liver transplant. The sample here was CD8+ T cells from blood, taken before liver transplant. The chain joins TRBV7-6 to TRBJ2-2; a weak D match, TRBD2 (6 bases). CDR3 DNA sequence: TGTGCCAGCAGCTTGGAGGGTCTGTCCACCGGGGAGCTGTTTTTT. Its translation: CASSLEGLSTGELFF.